This T cell receptor (beta chain) is from a study of CD8 T cells in Susac syndrome. The table lists this clonotype with a count of one. The authors reverse transcribed roughly 0.5 to 1 ug RNA with random hexamers. TCR beta CDR3 was amplified by immunoSEQ multiplex PCR. This amplification extended across 54 Vbeta and 13 Jbeta segments. TCRdb re-called the immunoSEQ multiplex PCR reads with MiXCR, one entry per CDR3 protein. The sample holds 150,000 to 200,000 distinct CDR3 sequences, 90% to 95% seen once. CDR3 length equals 16 residues. Trimming took off 2 bases at V and 1 base at J, with 16 bases between the two ends. The V gene's germline CDR1 is DFQATT and CDR2 SNEGSKA (reference sequence).

This chain connects TRBV20-1 to TRBJ2-3; D unresolved. The sequence was obtained from a human donor in good health. Material: CD4+ T cells from PBMCs. CDR3 nucleotide sequence: TGCAGTGCTAGATCAATCCAGCGAGGTCGCACAGATACGCAGTATTTT. Translating gives CSARSIQRGRTDTQYF.